These 27 T cell receptor beta chains came from one sample sequenced in a study of post-analysis software for immune sequencing data. Study results and caveats: Comparison of patients with controls showed about 5 TRBV segments more frequent in patients, TRBV5-6, TRBV5-1 and TRBV20-1 among them.

For these receptors, no antigen is known. Prepared libraries of TCR beta cDNA carried unique molecular identifiers. From the PCR reads, TCRdb called clonotypes with MiXCR, one entry per CDR3 protein. This sample has some 450,000 distinct CDR3 sequences, with approximately 45% found just once. The source material was blood. The receptors derive from a girl under 18 with multiple sclerosis.

This clonotype appeared a few times. V and J are TRBV4-3 and TRBJ2-1, with 8 positions matching TRBD2. V lost 0 bases, J lost 7 bases, and 8 bases stayed unmatched. The CDR3 covers 16 residues. The germline V gene has CDR1 LGHNA and CDR2 YSLEER. The CDR3 DNA follows: TGCGCCAGCAGCCAAGATGGCGCGGGAGGAGGGAATGAGCAGTTCTTC. Its protein product is CASSQDGAGGGNEQFF.

This chain joins TRBV5-1 and TRBJ2-7; 11 bases line up with TRBD1. The CDR3 has 16 amino acids. Per germline, CDR1 SGHRS and CDR2 YFSETQ. V dropped 4 bases and J dropped 7; count of bases not matched to a gene: 13. The DNA for the CDR3 is TGCGCCAGCAGCCTCGGGAACGGACAGGGGGCCTGGGAGCAGTACTTC. Protein: CASSLGNGQGAWEQYF.

This clonotype has more than one count but fewer than ten. J is TRBJ2-7 and V is TRBV7-8, with 11 nucleotides matching TRBD2. CDR3 size: 19 residues. Per germline, CDR1 SGHVS and CDR2 FQNEAQ. The V and J ends lost 3 bases and 5 bases, in that order; junction bases with no gene match: 18. The DNA for the CDR3 is TGTGCCAGCAGCTTTTCCGCGTATGGCCCGGGACTAGCGGAGAACGAGCAGTACTTC. Translating gives CASSFSAYGPGLAENEQYF.

This clonotype appeared a few times. J is TRBJ1-4 and V is TRBV15; D not certain. The CDR3 is made up of 17 amino acids. Trimming pared 5 bases from V and 6 bases from J, leaving 22 bases between. The germline gives CDR1 LNHNV, CDR2 YYDKDF (reference sequence). CDR3 sequence reads: CATSGGLRRVEDEKLFF. The CDR3 DNA follows: TGTGCCACCAGCGGCGGCCTTAGGAGGGTAGAGGATGAAAAACTGTTTTTT.

This chain links TRBV12-3 or TRBV12-4 with TRBJ1-1, with 8 positions matching TRBD1. The CDR3 spans 16 residues. The junction had 7 bases not matched to a gene; V was cut back by 4 bases and J by 0 bases. The DNA for the CDR3 is TGTGCCAGCAGTTCCCAGGGGGCCCGCATGAACACTGAAGCTTTCTTT. Its translation: CASSSQGARMNTEAFF.

This clonotype was observed a few times. The chain uses TRBV12-3 or TRBV12-4 and TRBJ1-2; D is unclear. Deletions cut 5 bases from V and 4 bases from J, with 5 bases between. The CDR3 contains 11 residues. CDR3 in amino acids: CASSIFYGYTF. CDR3 nucleotides: TGTGCCAGCAGTATATTCTATGGCTACACCTTC.

V and J are TRBV20-1 and TRBJ2-1, with a possible D match to TRBD1 (7 bases). There are 13 residues in the CDR3. Germline V gene lookup returns CDR1 DFQATT and CDR2 SNEGSKA (reference sequence). Trimming took off 3 bases at V and 7 bases at J, with 13 bases between the two ends. Written as DNA, the CDR3 is TGCAGTGCTAGGGCGGGACAGCTGAATGAGCAGTTCTTC. Amino acid sequence: CSARAGQLNEQFF.

The table lists this clonotype with a few counts. The V gene is TRBV6-6, the J gene TRBJ2-3; D is undetermined. The V end was cut by 0 bases, the J end by 7 bases, with 17 bases between. Germline values: CDR1 MNHNY, CDR2 SVGAGI (reference sequence). This CDR3 contains 16 residues. CDR3 nucleotide sequence: TGTGCCAGCAGTTACTCCTCCGGGCAGATAAGTAATACGCAGTATTTT. Encoded protein: CASSYSSGQISNTQYF.

This chain uses TRBV27 with TRBJ2-5; no definite D call. Germline V gives CDR1 MNHEY, CDR2 SMNVEV (reference sequence). The CDR3 loop spans 14 amino acids. The V end lost 4 bases, the J end lost 1 base, and 10 bases lay between the germline ends. In nucleotides, the CDR3 is TGTGCCAGCAGTTCACACAGTTCCCAAGAGACCCAGTACTTC. Amino acids: CASSSHSSQETQYF.

A few counts support this clonotype. The chain is built from TRBV7-2 and TRBJ2-1; D gene uncertain. Trimming left V 1 base short and J 9 bases short, with 7 bases between. Germline V lookup: CDR1 SGHTA, CDR2 FQGNSA. This CDR3 spans 12 amino acids. The CDR3 DNA sequence: TGTGCCAGCAGCTTAGTCCGTCTTGAGCAGTTCTTC. Its protein product is CASSLVRLEQFF.

This chain links TRBV7-2 with TRBJ2-5; possible D gene TRBD2, 5 bases. Germline CDR1 and CDR2: SGHTA and FQGNSA. The CDR3 contains 16 residues. The V gene lost 2 bases and the J gene lost 5 bases, with 18 bases spanning the gap. The DNA for the CDR3 is TGTGCCAGCAGCTTAACGAGGACTTCTCGGGTGGAGACCCAGTACTTC. This gives the protein CASSLTRTSRVETQYF.

J is TRBJ1-5 and V is TRBV12-3 or TRBV12-4, with TRBD1 as a possible D gene (5 bases). The CDR3 has 15 residues. Trimming removed 3 bases from V and 5 bases from J, with 14 bases in between. The CDR3 reads CASSFVSVGDQPQHF. The CDR3 coding sequence is TGTGCCAGCAGTTTTGTCTCGGTAGGGGATCAGCCCCAGCATTTT.

The count of this clonotype is one. The chain couples TRBV30 to TRBJ2-1; D not certain. The germline V gene encodes CDR1 GTSNPN and CDR2 SVGIG (reference sequence). This CDR3 comprises 11 residues. CDR3 nucleotides: TGTAGTGTCTCCGCTTACAATGAGCAGTTCTTC. This codes for CSVSAYNEQFF.

The chain combines TRBV5-1 with TRBJ2-1, with 11 bases matching TRBD2. The trim removed 4 bases at V and 8 bases at J, leaving 8 bases unmatched. Germline CDR1 is SGHRS and CDR2 is YFSETQ. The CDR3 length is 15 residues. The CDR3 region is CASSTVAGGQDEQFF. The CDR3 nucleotides are TGCGCCAGCAGCACCGTAGCGGGAGGGCAGGATGAGCAGTTCTTC.

CDR3 sequence (DNA): TGTGCCAGCAGTTCTCCAGGGGGCACAGATACGCAGTATTTT. It specifies CASSSPGGTDTQYF. V usage is TRBV6-6 and J usage is TRBJ2-3; a possible D gene is TRBD1 (6 bases). V lost 4 bases and J 1 base, leaving 9 bases between the germline ends. The CDR3 is 14 residues long. Germline assignment: CDR1 MNHNY and CDR2 SVGAGI (reference sequence).

On this clonotype: The junction and the germline gene differ at one end; a read error may be behind it. The chain couples TRBV7-2 to TRBJ2-7; D remains ambiguous. This CDR3 spans 11 amino acids. Looked up from germline, CDR1 is SGHTA and CDR2 is FQGNSA. CDR3 loop: CASTSGYELYF. The CDR3 DNA sequence: TGTGCCAGCACCTCTGGCTACGAGCTGTACTTC.

This clonotype was seen only once. The chain uses TRBV18 and TRBJ2-5; TRBD2 might be the D (5 bases). The DNA matches TRBJ2-7 better at its end, which makes the J call doubtful. Germline loops: CDR1 KGHSH, CDR2 LQKENI. The CDR3 covers 13 residues. The CDR3 nucleotides are TGTGCCAGCTCACTCTCGGACTCGACCGAGCAGTACTTC. Amino acid sequence: CASSLSDSTEQYF.

This chain uses TRBV29-1 with TRBJ1-5, with D unresolved. Germline V lookup: CDR1 SQVTM, CDR2 ANQGSEA. The CDR3 sequence is 15 residues long. The V and J ends lost 7 bases and 0 bases respectively, with 16 bases between them. The CDR3 loop is CSAVLSSYSNQPQHF. The CDR3 DNA reads TGCAGCGCCGTATTAAGCAGTTATAGCAATCAGCCCCAGCATTTT. The full variable domain, its missing parts supplied by reference TRBV29-1 and TRBJ1-5, is SAVISQKPSRDICQRGTSLTIQCQVDSQVTMMFWYRQQPGQSLTLIATANQGSEATYESGFVIDKFPISRPNLTFSTLTVSNMSPEDSSIYLCSAVLSSYSNQPQHFGDGTRLSIL.

The table lists this clonotype with a few counts. As DNA, the CDR3 is TGTGCCAGCAGAAAACCCCCGGGACAGGGGGCCAATGAGCAGTTCTTC. Its translation: CASRKPPGQGANEQFF. The chain couples TRBV6-2 or TRBV6-3 to TRBJ2-1, with 12 nucleotides matching TRBD1. V trimming: 6 bases; J trimming: 6 bases; junction bases outside the gene matches: 9. This CDR3 region has 16 residues. Germline-derived CDR1 and CDR2 are MNHEY and SVGEGT.

CDR3 residues: CSVAGQGWNTEAFF. The CDR3, as DNA: TGCAGCGTTGCCGGACAGGGGTGGAACACTGAAGCTTTCTTT. The rearrangement uses TRBV29-1 and TRBJ1-1, with 9 positions matching TRBD1. V lost 4 bases and J lost 1; bases outside the gene matches: 4. The CDR3 spans 14 residues. From germline, CDR1 is SQVTM and CDR2 ANQGSEA.

This rearrangement joins TRBV2 to TRBJ2-3, with a weak D call TRBD2 (6 bases). Trimming took 7 bases from V and 0 from J, leaving 20 bases between them. CDR1 is SNHLY and CDR2 is FYNNEI in the germline V gene. The CDR3 length is 17 residues. The CDR3 spells CASITSPTRASTDTQYF. The CDR3, as DNA: TGTGCCAGCATCACTAGCCCCACTCGTGCTAGCACAGATACGCAGTATTTT.

The chain is built from TRBV24-1 and TRBJ2-1; no firm D call. V lost 5 bases and J lost 0, with 7 bases in between. Germline V gene lookup returns CDR1 KGHDR and CDR2 SFDVKD. This CDR3 contains 14 residues. Here the CDR3 reads CATSAALSYNEQFF. The CDR3 DNA is TGTGCCACCAGTGCTGCTCTCTCCTACAATGAGCAGTTCTTC.

V gene TRBV15 combines with J gene TRBJ2-7; maybe TRBD2 (5 bases). This CDR3 has 13 residues. Trimming took off 11 bases at V and 2 bases at J, with 16 bases between the two ends. The germline CDR1 and CDR2 sequences are LNHNV and YYDKDF (reference sequence). CDR3 amino acids: CASRSSAAYEQYF. The CDR3 DNA sequence: TGTGCCTCTCGAAGTAGCGCGGCCTACGAGCAGTACTTC.

This chain links TRBV21-1 with TRBJ2-7; no check of the table's D call, TRBD1, against the DNA was made. TRBV21-1 is labeled a pseudogene. The CDR3 runs to 17 residues. The CDR3 spells CASSTYCRDTIAYEQYF. Here the CDR3 DNA reads TGTGCCAGCAGCACATACTGTCGGGACACCATCGCCTACGAGCAGTACTTC.

This chain links TRBV20-1 with TRBJ2-1, with 8 bases matching TRBD2. This CDR3 is 15 amino acids long. V lost 3 bases and J lost 3; bases outside the gene matches: 7. From germline, CDR1 is DFQATT and CDR2 SNEGSKA (reference sequence). CDR3 sequence: CSASPGLGDYNEQFF. The DNA of the CDR3 is TGCAGTGCTAGCCCGGGACTAGGTGACTACAATGAGCAGTTCTTC.

This clonotype was counted only a few times. V and J are TRBV12-3 or TRBV12-4 and TRBJ2-7; 8 bases are shared with TRBD1. The DNA end is more similar to TRBJ2-5, so the J call may be wrong. This CDR3 has 12 amino acids. CDR3 nucleotide sequence: TGTGCCAGCAGTAGACAGGGGGAGACCCAGTACTTC. Translation: CASSRQGETQYF.

The chain combines TRBV4-2 with TRBJ2-7, with D uncertain. The CDR3 has 17 residues. Germline lookup yields CDR1 LGHNA and CDR2 YNFKEQ. V was cut by 0 bases and J by 3 bases, with 18 bases left in between. CDR3 bases: TGTGCCAGCAGCCAAGATCCAAACCCCAGCCACGGCTACGAGCAGTACTTC. Translation gives CASSQDPNPSHGYEQYF.